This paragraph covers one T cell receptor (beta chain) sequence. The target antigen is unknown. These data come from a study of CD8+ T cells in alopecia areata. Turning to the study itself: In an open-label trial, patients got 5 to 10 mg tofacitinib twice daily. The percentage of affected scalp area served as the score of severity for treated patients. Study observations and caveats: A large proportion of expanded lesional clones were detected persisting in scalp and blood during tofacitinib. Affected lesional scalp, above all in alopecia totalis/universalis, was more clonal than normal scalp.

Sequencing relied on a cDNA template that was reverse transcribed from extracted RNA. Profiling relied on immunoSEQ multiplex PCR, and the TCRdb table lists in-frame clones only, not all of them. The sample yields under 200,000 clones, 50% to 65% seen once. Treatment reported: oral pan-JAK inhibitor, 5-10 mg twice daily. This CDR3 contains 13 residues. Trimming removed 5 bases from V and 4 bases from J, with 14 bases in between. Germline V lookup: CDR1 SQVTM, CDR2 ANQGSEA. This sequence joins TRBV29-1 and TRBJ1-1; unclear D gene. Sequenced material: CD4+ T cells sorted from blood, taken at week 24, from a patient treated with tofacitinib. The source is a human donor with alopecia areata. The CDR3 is CSVSGRRGTEAFF. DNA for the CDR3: TGCAGCGTTTCTGGGCGGCGGGGCACTGAAGCTTTCTTT.